This T cell receptor (beta chain) was sequenced for a study of CD8 T cells in ankylosing spondylitis. TCRdb fed the 5' RACE reads into MiXCR, producing one record per CDR3 protein. The sample includes approximately 550,000 distinct CDR3 sequences, 12% of them seen just once. Only a few counts were recorded for this clonotype. As yet, its antigen is unknown. Between the trimmed V and J ends, which lost 2 bases and 5 bases, there was a span of 15 bases. Looked up from germline, CDR1 is WNHNN and CDR2 is SYGVQD (reference sequence). The CDR3 has 15 amino acids. General study points: The study looked at matched synovial fluid samples from ankylosing spondylitis patients. Disease-linked clones were reported to be significantly enriched there. Characteristic of ankylosing spondylitis blood, it appeared, was a TCR beta motif comprising roughly eight highly homologous variants. Disease-linked clones bore a CD8+ phenotype, appearing relatively rarely in peripheral blood.

The chain couples TRBV10-1 to TRBJ1-1; a weak D match, TRBD1 (5 bases). The receptor's source is a male donor with ankylosing spondylitis. Sample: blood, either unsorted or a sorted T cell fraction (not recorded which). The CDR3 coding sequence is TGCGCCAGCAGTGAGGTCGGGGCGCCGGGTACTGAAGCTTTCTTT. It encodes CASSEVGAPGTEAFF.